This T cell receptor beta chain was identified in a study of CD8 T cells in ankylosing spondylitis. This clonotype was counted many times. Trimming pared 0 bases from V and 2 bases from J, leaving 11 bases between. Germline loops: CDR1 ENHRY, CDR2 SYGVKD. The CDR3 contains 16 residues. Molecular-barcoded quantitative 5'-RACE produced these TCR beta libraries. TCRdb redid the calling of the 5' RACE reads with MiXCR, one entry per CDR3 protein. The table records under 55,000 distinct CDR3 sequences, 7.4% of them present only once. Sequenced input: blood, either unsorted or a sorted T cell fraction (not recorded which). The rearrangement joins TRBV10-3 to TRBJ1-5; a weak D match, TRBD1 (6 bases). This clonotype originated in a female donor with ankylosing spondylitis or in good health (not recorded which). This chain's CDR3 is CAISESRGDGNQPQHF. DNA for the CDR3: TGTGCCATCAGTGAGTCGAGGGGGGATGGCAATCAGCCCCAGCATTTT.